This TCR beta chain derives from a study of control samples from healthy donors and cancer patients. Germline CDR1 SGHAT, CDR2 FQNNGV. V was pared by 6 bases and J by 3 bases, with 8 bases between. The CDR3 contains 12 residues. Sequencing was performed with immunoSEQ multiplex PCR; in TCRdb, only in-frame clones are kept and a portion is missing. The table lists 130,000 or so clones, roughly nine tenths of them singletons. This receptor was identified in a man in his forties or fifties with head and neck cancer. Sequenced sample: PBMCs. The rearrangement links TRBV11-2 to TRBJ1-2; possible D gene TRBD1, 5 bases. As DNA, the CDR3 is TGTGCCAGCAGGGGAGGGGACTATGGCTACACCTTC. It encodes CASRGGDYGYTF.